This T cell receptor (beta chain) was recovered during a study of T cells in Graves' hyperthyroidism and ophthalmopathy. The investigators amplified TCR beta CDR3 regions from RNA transcripts. HTBI primers were employed in a first-round RT-PCR of the TCR CDR3. MiXCR, applied by TCRdb to the multiplex PCR reads, yields one record per CDR3 protein. The data hold about 520,000 distinct CDR3 sequences, with approximately 25% observed a single time. Source material for PBMCs was about 10 ml fresh peripheral blood. CDR1 is GTSNPN, CDR2 SVGIG, per germline (reference sequence). V was trimmed by 3 bases and J by 8 bases, leaving 10 bases between them. The CDR3 length is 11 residues. This clonotype was observed many times.

The sequenced material came from blood. The rearrangement links TRBV30 to TRBJ1-1; D not certain. The clonotype originates from a woman between 25 and 40 years old with Graves' ophthalmopathy. The DNA of the CDR3 is TGTGCCTGGAGGGGCTACTCAGAAGCTTTCTTT. Its translation is CAWRGYSEAFF.